This T cell receptor (beta chain) was observed in a study of blood T cell repertoires in COVID-19. Remarks on this clone: A junction boundary mismatches the germline segment, possibly from a read error.

The CDR3 consists of 14 residues. Germline V gene sequence: CDR1 SGHNT, CDR2 YYREEE (reference sequence). Produced via immunoSEQ multiplex PCR; TCRdb's table is partial and in-frame only. This table has 250,000 or so clones, roughly four fifths appearing once. The chain is built from TRBV5-4 and TRBJ1-2, with 8 bases aligning to TRBD1. This TCR was recovered from a man in his sixties who had recovered from COVID-19. Source material: PBMCs or T cells enriched from blood (not recorded which). As DNA, the CDR3 is TGTGCCGGCAGCATACCGACAGGGGACTATGGCTACACCTTC. Its protein is CAGSIPTGDYGYTF.